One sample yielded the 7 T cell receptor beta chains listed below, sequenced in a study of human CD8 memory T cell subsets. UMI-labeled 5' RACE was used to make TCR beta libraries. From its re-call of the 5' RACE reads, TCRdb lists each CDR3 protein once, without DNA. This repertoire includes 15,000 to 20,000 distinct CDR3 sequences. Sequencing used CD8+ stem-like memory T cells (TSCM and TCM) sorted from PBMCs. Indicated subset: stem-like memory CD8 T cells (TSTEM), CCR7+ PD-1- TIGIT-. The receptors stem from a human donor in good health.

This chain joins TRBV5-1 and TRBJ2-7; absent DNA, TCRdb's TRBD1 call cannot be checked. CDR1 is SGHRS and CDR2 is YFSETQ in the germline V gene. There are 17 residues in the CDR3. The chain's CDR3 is CASSLGPDGANSYEQYF.

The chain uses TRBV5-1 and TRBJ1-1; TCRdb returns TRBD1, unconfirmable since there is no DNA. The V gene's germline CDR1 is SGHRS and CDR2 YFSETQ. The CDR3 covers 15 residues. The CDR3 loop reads CASSLYDRGNTEAFF.

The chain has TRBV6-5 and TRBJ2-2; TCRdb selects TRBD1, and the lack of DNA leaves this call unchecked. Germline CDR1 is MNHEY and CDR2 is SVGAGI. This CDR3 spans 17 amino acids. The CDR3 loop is CASSPYTTGRDTGELFF.

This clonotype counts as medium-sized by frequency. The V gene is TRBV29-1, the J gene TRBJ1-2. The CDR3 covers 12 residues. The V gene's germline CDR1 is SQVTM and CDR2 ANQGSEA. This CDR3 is CSATSDNYGYTF.

CDR3 protein: CASLGHRTEAFF. The chain recombines TRBV7-9 with TRBJ1-1. This CDR3 has 12 amino acids. The germline CDR1 and CDR2 sequences are SEHNR and FQNEAQ (reference sequence).

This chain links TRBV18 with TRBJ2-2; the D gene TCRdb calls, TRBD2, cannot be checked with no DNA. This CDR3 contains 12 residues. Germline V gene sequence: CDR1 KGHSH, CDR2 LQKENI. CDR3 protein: CASSPEGGELFF.

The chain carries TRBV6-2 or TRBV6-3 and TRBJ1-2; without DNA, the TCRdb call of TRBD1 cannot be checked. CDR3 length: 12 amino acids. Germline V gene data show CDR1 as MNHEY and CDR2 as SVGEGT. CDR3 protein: CASTGTIYGYTF.